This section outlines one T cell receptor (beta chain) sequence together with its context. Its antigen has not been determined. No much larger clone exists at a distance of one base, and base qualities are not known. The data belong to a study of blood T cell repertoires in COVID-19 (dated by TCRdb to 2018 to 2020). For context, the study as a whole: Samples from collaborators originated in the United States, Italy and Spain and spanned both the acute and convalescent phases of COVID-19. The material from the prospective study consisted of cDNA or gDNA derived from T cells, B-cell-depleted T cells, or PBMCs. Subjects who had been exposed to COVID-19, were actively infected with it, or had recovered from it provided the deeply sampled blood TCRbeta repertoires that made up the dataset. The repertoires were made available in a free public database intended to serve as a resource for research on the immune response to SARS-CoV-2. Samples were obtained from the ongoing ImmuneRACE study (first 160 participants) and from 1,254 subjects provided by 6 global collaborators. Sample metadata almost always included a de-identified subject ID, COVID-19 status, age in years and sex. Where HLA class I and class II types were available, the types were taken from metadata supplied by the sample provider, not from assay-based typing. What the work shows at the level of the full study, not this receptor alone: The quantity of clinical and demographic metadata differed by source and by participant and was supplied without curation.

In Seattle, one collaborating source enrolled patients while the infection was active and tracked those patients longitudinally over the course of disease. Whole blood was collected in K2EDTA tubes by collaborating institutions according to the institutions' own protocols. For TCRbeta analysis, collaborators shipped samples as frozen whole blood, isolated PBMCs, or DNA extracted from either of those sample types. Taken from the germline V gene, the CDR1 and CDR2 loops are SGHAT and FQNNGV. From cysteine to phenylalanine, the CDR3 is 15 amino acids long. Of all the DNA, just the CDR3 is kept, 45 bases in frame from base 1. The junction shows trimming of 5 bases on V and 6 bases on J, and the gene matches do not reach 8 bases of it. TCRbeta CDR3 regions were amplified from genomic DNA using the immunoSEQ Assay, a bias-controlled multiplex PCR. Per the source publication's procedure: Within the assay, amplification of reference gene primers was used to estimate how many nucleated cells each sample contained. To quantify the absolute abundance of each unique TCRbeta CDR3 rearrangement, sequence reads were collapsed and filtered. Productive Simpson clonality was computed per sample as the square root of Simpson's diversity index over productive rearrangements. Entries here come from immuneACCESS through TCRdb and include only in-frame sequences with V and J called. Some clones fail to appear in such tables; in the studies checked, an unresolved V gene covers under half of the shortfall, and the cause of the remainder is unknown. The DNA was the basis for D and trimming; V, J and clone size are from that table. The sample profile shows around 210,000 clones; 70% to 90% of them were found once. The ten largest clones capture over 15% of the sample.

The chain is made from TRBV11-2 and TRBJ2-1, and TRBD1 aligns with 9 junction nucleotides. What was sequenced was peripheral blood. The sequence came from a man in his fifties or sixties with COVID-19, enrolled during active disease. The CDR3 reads CASSPGTGFRNEQFF. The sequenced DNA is TGTGCCAGCAGCCCCGGGACAGGGTTTCGCAATGAGCAGTTCTTC.